This TCR beta chain was identified during a study of T cells in Graves' hyperthyroidism and ophthalmopathy. Study-level results: Most thyroid clonotypes expanded above 0.001 were also detected in blood.

V lost 5 bases and J lost 10; bases outside the gene matches: 5. Germline lookup yields CDR1 DFQATT and CDR2 SNEGSKA (reference sequence). This CDR3 is 12 amino acids long. For Graves' hyperthyroidism to be stable, ophthalmopathy could not progress within 18 months. This clonotype was found many times. The antigen remains unidentified. Researchers amplified the TCR beta CDR3 regions from RNA transcripts. When the TCR CDR3 underwent first-round RT-PCR, the HTBI primer set was used. TCRdb re-analysed the multiplex PCR reads in MiXCR, keeping a single row per CDR3 protein. The sample has about 690,000 distinct CDR3 sequences, roughly 17% seen once.

The material sequenced was blood. The chain joins TRBV20-1 to TRBJ2-1, with 10 bases lining up with TRBD2. This sequence was found in a man aged 45 to 65 with Graves' hyperthyroidism. CDR3 sequence reads: CSALLAGDEQFF. The CDR3 nucleotides are TGCAGTGCTCTCCTAGCGGGAGACGAGCAGTTCTTC.